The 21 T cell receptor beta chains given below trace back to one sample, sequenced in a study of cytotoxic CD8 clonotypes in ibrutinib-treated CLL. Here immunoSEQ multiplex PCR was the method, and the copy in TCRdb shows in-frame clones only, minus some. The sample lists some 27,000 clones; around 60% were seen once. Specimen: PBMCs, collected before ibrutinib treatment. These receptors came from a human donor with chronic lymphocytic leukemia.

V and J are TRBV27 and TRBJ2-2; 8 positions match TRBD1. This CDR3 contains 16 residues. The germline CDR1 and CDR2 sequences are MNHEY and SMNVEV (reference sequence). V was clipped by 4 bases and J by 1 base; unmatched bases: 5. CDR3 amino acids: CASSSRQGWNTGELFF. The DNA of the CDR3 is TGTGCCAGCAGTTCCCGACAGGGGTGGAACACCGGGGAGCTGTTTTTT.

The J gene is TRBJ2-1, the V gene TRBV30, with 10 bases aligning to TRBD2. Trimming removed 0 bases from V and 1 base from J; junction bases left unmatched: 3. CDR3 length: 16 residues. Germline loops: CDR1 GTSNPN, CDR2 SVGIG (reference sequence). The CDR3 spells CAWSVPAGGSYNEQFF. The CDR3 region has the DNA TGTGCCTGGAGTGTACCAGCGGGAGGGTCCTACAATGAGCAGTTCTTC.

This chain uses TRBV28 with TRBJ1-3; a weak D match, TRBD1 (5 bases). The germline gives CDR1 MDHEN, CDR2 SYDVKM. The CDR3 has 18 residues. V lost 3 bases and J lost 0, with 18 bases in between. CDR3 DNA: TGTGCCAGCAGTTTTATCGCTGGGGACTTATTCTCTGGAAACACCATATATTTT. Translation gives CASSFIAGDLFSGNTIYF.

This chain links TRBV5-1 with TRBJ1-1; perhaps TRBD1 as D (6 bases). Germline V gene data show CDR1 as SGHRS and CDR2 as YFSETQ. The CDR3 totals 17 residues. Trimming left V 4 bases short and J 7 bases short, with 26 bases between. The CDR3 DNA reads TGCGCCAGCAGCCAAGTGGCGCCGGGACACTCGTTGAGTGAAGCTTTCTTT. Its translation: CASSQVAPGHSLSEAFF. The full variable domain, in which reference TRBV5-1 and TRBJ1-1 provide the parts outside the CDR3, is KAGVTQTPRYLIKTRGQQVTLSCSPISGHRSVSWYQQTPGQGLQFLFEYFSETQRNKGNFPGRFSGRQFSNSRSEMNVSTLELGDSALYLCASSQVAPGHSLSEAFFGQGTRLTVV.

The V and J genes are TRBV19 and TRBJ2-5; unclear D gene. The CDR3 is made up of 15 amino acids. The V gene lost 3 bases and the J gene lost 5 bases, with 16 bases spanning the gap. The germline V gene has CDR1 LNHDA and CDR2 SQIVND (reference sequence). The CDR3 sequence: CASSIHAQSMETQYF. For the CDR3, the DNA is TGTGCCAGTAGTATCCACGCCCAGTCGATGGAGACCCAGTACTTC. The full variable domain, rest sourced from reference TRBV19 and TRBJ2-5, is DGGITQSPKYLFRKEGQNVTLSCEQNLNHDAMYWYRQDPGQGLRLIYYSQIVNDFQKGDIAEGYSVSREKKESFPLTVTSAQKNPTAFYLCASSIHAQSMETQYFGPGTRLLVL.

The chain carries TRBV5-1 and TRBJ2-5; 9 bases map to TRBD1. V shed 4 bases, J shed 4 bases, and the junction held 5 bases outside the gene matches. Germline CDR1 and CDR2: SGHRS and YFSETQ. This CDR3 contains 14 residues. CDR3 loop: CASSGTGSRETQYF. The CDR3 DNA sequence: TGCGCCAGCAGCGGGACAGGGAGCAGAGAGACCCAGTACTTC.

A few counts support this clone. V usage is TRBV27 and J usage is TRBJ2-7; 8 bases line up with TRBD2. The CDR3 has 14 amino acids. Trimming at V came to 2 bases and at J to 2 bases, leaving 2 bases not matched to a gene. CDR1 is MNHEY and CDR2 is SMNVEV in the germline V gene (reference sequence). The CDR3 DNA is TGTGCCAGCAGTTTAGTGCGGGAGGCCTACGAGCAGTACTTC. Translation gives CASSLVREAYEQYF.

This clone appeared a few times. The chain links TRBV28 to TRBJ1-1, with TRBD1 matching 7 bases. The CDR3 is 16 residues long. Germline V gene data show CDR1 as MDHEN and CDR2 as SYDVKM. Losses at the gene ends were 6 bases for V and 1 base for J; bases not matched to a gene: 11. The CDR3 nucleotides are TGTGCCAGCAGACAGCGACAGGGCGCTGGGAACACTGAAGCTTTCTTT. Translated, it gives CASRQRQGAGNTEAFF.

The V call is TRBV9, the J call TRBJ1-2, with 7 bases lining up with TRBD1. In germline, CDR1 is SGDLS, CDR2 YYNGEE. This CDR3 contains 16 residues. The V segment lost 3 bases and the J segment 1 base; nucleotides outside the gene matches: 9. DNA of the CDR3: TGTGCCAGCAGCGGAAGCGAGCGACAGGGTAACTATGGCTACACCTTC. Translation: CASSGSERQGNYGYTF.

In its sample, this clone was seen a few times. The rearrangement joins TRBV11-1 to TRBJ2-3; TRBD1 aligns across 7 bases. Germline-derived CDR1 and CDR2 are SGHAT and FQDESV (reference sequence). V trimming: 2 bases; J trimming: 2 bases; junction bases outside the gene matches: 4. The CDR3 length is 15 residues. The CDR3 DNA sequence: TGTGCCAGCAGCTTATATGGGACAGACACAGATACGCAGTATTTT. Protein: CASSLYGTDTDTQYF.

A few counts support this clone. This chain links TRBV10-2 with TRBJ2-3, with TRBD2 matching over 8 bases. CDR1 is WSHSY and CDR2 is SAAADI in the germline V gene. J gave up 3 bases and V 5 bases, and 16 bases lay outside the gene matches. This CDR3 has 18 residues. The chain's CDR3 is CASSPISSGRFGTDTQYF. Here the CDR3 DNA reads TGCGCCAGCAGTCCCATCAGCAGCGGGAGATTCGGGACAGATACGCAGTATTTT.

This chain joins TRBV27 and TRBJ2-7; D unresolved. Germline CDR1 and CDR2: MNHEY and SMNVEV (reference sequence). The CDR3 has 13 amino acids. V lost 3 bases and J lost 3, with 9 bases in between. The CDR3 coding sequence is TGTGCCAGCAGTTTTAGTCAAAACTACGAGCAGTACTTC. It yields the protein CASSFSQNYEQYF.

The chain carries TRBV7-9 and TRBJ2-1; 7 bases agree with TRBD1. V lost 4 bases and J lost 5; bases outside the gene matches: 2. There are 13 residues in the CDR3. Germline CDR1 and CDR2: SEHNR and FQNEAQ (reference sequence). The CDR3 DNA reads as TGTGCCAGCAGCTGGGACAGCCACAATGAGCAGTTCTTC. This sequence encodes CASSWDSHNEQFF.

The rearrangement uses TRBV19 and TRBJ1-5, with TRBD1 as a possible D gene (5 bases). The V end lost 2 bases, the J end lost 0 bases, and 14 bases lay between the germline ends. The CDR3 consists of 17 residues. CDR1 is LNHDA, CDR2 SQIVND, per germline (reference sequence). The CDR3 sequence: CASSIKAWDVSNQPQHF. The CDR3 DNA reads TGTGCCAGTAGTATAAAGGCGTGGGACGTTAGCAATCAGCCCCAGCATTTT.

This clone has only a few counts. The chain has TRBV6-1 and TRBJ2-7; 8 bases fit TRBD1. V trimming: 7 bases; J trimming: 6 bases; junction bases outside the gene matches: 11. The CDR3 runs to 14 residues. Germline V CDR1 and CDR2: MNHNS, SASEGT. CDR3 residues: CASKREVRGPEQYF. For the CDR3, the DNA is TGTGCCAGCAAGAGAGAGGTCAGGGGGCCCGAGCAGTACTTC.

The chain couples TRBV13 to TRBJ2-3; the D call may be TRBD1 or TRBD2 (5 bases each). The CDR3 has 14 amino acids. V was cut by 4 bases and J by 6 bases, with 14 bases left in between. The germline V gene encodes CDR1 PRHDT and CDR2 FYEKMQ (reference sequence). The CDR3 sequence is CASSSHGTWDTQYF. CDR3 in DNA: TGTGCCAGCAGCTCCCATGGGACCTGGGATACGCAGTATTTT. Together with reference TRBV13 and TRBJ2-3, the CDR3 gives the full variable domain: AAGVIQSPRHLIKEKRETATLKCYPIPRHDTVYWYQQGPGQDPQFLISFYEKMQSDKGSIPDRFSAQQFSDYHSELNMSSLELGDSALYFCASSSHGTWDTQYFGPGTRLTVL.

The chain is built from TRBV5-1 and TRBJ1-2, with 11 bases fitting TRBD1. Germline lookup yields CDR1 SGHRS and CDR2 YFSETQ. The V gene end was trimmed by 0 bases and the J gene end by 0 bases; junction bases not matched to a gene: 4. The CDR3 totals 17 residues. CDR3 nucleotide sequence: TGCGCCAGCAGCTTGGTTGGACAGGGGGCGGCTAACTATGGCTACACCTTC. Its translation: CASSLVGQGAANYGYTF.

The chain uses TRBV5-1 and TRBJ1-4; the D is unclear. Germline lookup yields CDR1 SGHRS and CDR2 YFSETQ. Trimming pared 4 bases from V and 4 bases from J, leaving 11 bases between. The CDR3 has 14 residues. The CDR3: CASSLSTVNEKLFF. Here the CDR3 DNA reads TGCGCCAGCAGCCTATCCACAGTTAATGAAAAACTGTTTTTT.

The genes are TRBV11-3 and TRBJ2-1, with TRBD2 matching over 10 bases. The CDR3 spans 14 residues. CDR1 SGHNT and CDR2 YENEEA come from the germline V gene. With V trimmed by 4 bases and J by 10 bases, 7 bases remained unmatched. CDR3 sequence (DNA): TGTGCCAGCAGCTCCGGGACTAGCGCCAAGGAGCAGTTCTTC. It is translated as CASSSGTSAKEQFF.

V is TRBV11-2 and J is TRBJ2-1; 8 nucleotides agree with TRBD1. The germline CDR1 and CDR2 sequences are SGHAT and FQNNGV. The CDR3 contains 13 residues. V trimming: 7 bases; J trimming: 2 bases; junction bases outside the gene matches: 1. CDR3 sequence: CASTDRAYNEQFF. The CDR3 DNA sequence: TGTGCCAGCACGGACAGGGCCTACAATGAGCAGTTCTTC.

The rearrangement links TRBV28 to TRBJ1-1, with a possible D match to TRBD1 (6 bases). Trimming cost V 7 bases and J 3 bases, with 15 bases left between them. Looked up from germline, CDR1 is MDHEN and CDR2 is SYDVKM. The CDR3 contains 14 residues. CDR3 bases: TGTGCCAGCACCGTCGCAGGGGTCTACACTGAAGCTTTCTTT. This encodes CASTVAGVYTEAFF.